The 16 T cell receptor beta chains listed next were all sequenced from one sample in a study of T-cell reconstitution after alpha-beta-depleted transplantation in children. The authors prepared the TCRbeta library with unique molecular identifiers. TCRdb reanalysed the PCR reads using MiXCR and keeps one entry per CDR3 protein. The table lists about 580,000 distinct CDR3 sequences, more than 20% of them singletons, with roughly 13% in the top ten. The sample here was PBMCs, mostly from graft donor cells, taken 360 days after TCRalphabeta/CD19-depleted stem cell transplant. Receptors were obtained from a boy younger than two who had a stem cell transplant for acute myeloid leukemia, so the T cells may come from the graft donor.

The rearrangement uses TRBV7-3 and TRBJ2-3; 9 positions agree with TRBD2. Germline V gene lookup returns CDR1 SGHTA and CDR2 FQGTGA. This CDR3 has 17 amino acids. The V gene end was trimmed by 5 bases and the J gene end by 6 bases; junction bases not matched to a gene: 15. The CDR3 DNA reads TGTGCCAGCAGCCCGAACCCGCGGGCTAGCGGGGAGGATACGCAGTATTTT. Encoded protein: CASSPNPRASGEDTQYF.

J is TRBJ1-2 and V is TRBV30, with D possibly matching TRBD1 (5 bases). V lost 2 bases and J 4 bases, leaving 11 bases between the germline ends. The CDR3 length is 13 residues. The germline gives CDR1 GTSNPN, CDR2 SVGIG (reference sequence). The CDR3 protein is CAWSPGYSYGYTF. CDR3 coding DNA: TGTGCCTGGAGTCCAGGGTACTCCTATGGCTACACCTTC. Full variable domain (remainder filled in from reference TRBV30 and TRBJ1-2): SQTIHQWPATLVQPVGSPLSLECTVEGTSNPNLYWYRQAAGRGLQLLFYSVGIGQISSEVPQNLSASRPQDRQFILSSKKLLLSDSGFYLCAWSPGYSYGYTFGSGTRLTVV.

This clonotype was detected only a few times. The rearrangement joins TRBV29-1 to TRBJ2-1, with 7 bases lining up with TRBD1. Germline CDR1 and CDR2: SQVTM and ANQGSEA. The CDR3 sequence is 15 residues long. V dropped 7 bases and J dropped 3; count of bases not matched to a gene: 12. CDR3 bases: TGCAGCGCATTCCCGGGACAGCAACTCTACAATGAGCAGTTCTTC. Translating gives CSAFPGQQLYNEQFF.

The rearrangement links TRBV2 to TRBJ2-5; D unresolved. Germline CDR1 SNHLY, CDR2 FYNNEI. The V end was cut by 4 bases, the J end by 5 bases, with 5 bases between. The CDR3 loop spans 11 amino acids. CDR3 sequence reads: CASSVYETQYF. The CDR3 region has the DNA TGTGCCAGCAGTGTGTACGAGACCCAGTACTTC.

This chain uses TRBV11-2 with TRBJ2-5; 10 bases align to TRBD2. The germline V gene encodes CDR1 SGHAT and CDR2 FQNNGV. V dropped 2 bases and J dropped 5; count of bases not matched to a gene: 11. The CDR3 contains 17 residues. The CDR3 reads CASSLIVRAGGRETQYF. CDR3 sequence (DNA): TGTGCCAGCAGCTTAATCGTTCGAGCGGGGGGGCGGGAGACCCAGTACTTC.

This clonotype occurred a few times. The chain links TRBV6-4 to TRBJ2-1; 15 nucleotides line up with TRBD2. The junction had 10 bases not matched to a gene; V was cut back by 4 bases and J by 0 bases. Germline CDR1 and CDR2: MRHNA and SNTAGT. The length of the CDR3 is 20 residues. The CDR3 loop reads CASSASGLAGGRSSYNEQFF. CDR3 DNA sequence: TGTGCCAGCAGTGCCTCGGGACTAGCGGGGGGAAGGAGCTCCTACAATGAGCAGTTCTTC.

This clonotype showed up many times. The gene calls are TRBV12-3 or TRBV12-4 and TRBJ2-1, with D tentatively TRBD2 (7 bases). Trimming took 5 bases from V and 11 from J, leaving 19 bases between them. This CDR3 is built from 14 residues. The CDR3 bases are TGTGCCAGCAGTCAGATGGGGGGGACAATGAAGCAGTTCTTC. Translation gives CASSQMGGTMKQFF.

The V call is TRBV12-3 or TRBV12-4, the J call TRBJ1-6; 7 nucleotides line up with TRBD1. CDR3 length: 14 residues. Germline trimming cut 6 bases from V and 9 bases from J; bases unmatched to any gene: 8. The CDR3 DNA reads TGTGCCAGCAGGCTGACAGGGAACGGTTCACCCCTCCACTTT. This codes for CASRLTGNGSPLHF.

This clonotype was seen more than once but under ten times. V gene TRBV5-1 combines with J gene TRBJ1-1, with D perhaps TRBD1 (5 bases). CDR3 length equals 14 residues. Germline CDR1 and CDR2: SGHRS and YFSETQ. V lost 4 bases and J 2 bases, leaving 12 bases between the germline ends. CDR3 residues: CASSRQQVNTEAFF. The CDR3 DNA sequence: TGCGCCAGCAGCAGACAACAGGTTAACACTGAAGCTTTCTTT.

Ten or more counts support this clonotype. This chain links TRBV29-1 with TRBJ2-5; 12 nucleotides line up with TRBD1. Germline CDR1 reads SQVTM; CDR2 reads ANQGSEA. The length of the CDR3 is 16 residues. The V segment lost 3 bases and the J segment 4 bases; nucleotides outside the gene matches: 9. DNA of the CDR3: TGCAGCGTTGACCGGGACAGGGGGCTAAGCGGAGAGACCCAGTACTTC. Translation: CSVDRDRGLSGETQYF.

This clonotype came up a few times. The chain links TRBV27 to TRBJ2-3, with D unresolved. Germline-derived CDR1 and CDR2 are MNHEY and SMNVEV (reference sequence). V was pared by 6 bases and J by 0 bases, with 7 bases between. This CDR3 is 13 amino acids long. DNA of the CDR3: TGTGCCAGCAGGGCTTCTAGCACAGATACGCAGTATTTT. Protein product: CASRASSTDTQYF.

This clonotype was seen at least ten times. The genes are TRBV5-5 and TRBJ2-7, with a possible D match to TRBD1 (6 bases). Trimming left V 0 bases short and J 2 bases short, with 18 bases between. Germline V CDR1 and CDR2: SGHKS, YYEKEE (reference sequence). The CDR3 contains 17 residues. The CDR3 loop is CASSLEGAGVRPYEQYV. The CDR3 region has the DNA TGTGCCAGCAGCTTGGAAGGGGCAGGGGTTCGCCCCTACGAGCAGTACGTC.

This clonotype was counted at least ten times. This rearrangement joins TRBV20-1 to TRBJ1-2; no clear D. CDR1 and CDR2 from the germline V gene are DFQATT and SNEGSKA (reference sequence). CDR3 length: 16 residues. V was shortened by 4 bases and J by 3 bases, with 21 bases between the two germline ends. As DNA, the CDR3 is TGCAGTGCTAACGAGGCACATAACAAAGGACACTATGGCTACACCTTC. This translates into CSANEAHNKGHYGYTF.

This clonotype was counted many times. The chain recombines TRBV20-1 with TRBJ1-1; tentatively, D is TRBD1 (6 bases). The CDR3 sequence is 15 residues long. The V end lost 0 bases, the J end lost 1 base, and 12 bases lay between the germline ends. Per the germline V gene, CDR1 is DFQATT and CDR2 is SNEGSKA (reference sequence). The CDR3 nucleotides read TGCAGTGCTAGAGATCCCGCAGGGGAGAACACTGAAGCTTTCTTT. It translates to CSARDPAGENTEAFF.

The CDR3 loop is CASSLGPEPTDTQYF. The CDR3 DNA is TGTGCCAGCAGCCTCGGACCAGAACCCACAGATACGCAGTATTTT. The chain joins TRBV9 to TRBJ2-3; D remains ambiguous. The length of the CDR3 is 15 residues. Germline V gives CDR1 SGDLS, CDR2 YYNGEE. V lost 4 bases, J lost 2 bases, and 14 bases lay in between.

The V gene is TRBV7-9, the J gene TRBJ1-4; D may be TRBD1 (6 bases). Germline V gives CDR1 SEHNR, CDR2 FQNEAQ (reference sequence). This CDR3 has 14 residues. Trimming shortened V by 5 bases and J by 6 bases, and 13 bases separated the two germline ends. CDR3 protein: CASSVTGKDEKLFF. The CDR3 region has the DNA TGTGCCAGCAGCGTTACAGGGAAGGATGAAAAACTGTTTTTT.